The 32 T cell receptor beta chains given below trace back to one sample, sequenced in a study of cytomegalovirus exposure and HLA in healthy donors (dated by TCRdb to about 2017). Libraries were prepared through the immunoSEQ multiplex PCR assay. For the multiplex PCR, a mixture combining 60 forward primers for TCR Vbeta segments and 13 reverse primers for TCR Jbeta segments was used. Imported from immuneACCESS, the table was reduced by TCRdb to in-frame sequences with V and J called. These copies leave out some clones; in studies compared against another copy, an unresolved V gene accounts for under half, and the cause of the remainder is not known. The table for this sample shows around 70,000 clones. The ten biggest clones cover 5% of the sample. What was sequenced was PBMCs. The receptors were gathered from a middle-aged woman in good health and CMV-seropositive.

The V and J genes are TRBV6-5 and TRBJ2-1; 8 nucleotides match TRBD2. Germline V gene sequence: CDR1 MNHEY, CDR2 SVGAGI. The CDR3 is made up of 16 amino acids. Trimming took 2 bases from V and 5 from J; bases not matched to a gene: 8. Here the CDR3 reads CASSYTSGLPHNEQFF. The DNA for the CDR3 is TGTGCCAGCAGTTACACTAGCGGCCTCCCTCACAATGAGCAGTTCTTC.

The chain employs TRBV30 and TRBJ2-1; perhaps TRBD1 as D (7 bases). The germline V gene encodes CDR1 GTSNPN and CDR2 SVGIG (reference sequence). The CDR3 totals 13 residues. The germline V and J ends were trimmed by 3 bases and 7 bases, with 13 bases remaining between them. The CDR3 DNA follows: TGTGCCTGGAGACCGACAGGGAGGAATGAGCAGTTCTTC. Amino acids: CAWRPTGRNEQFF.

The rearrangement joins TRBV5-6 to TRBJ1-2; a weak D match, TRBD1 (6 bases). Germline CDR1 SGHDT, CDR2 YYEEEE. Between the trimmed V and J ends, which lost 2 bases and 3 bases, there was a span of 20 bases. The CDR3 extends over 17 amino acids. The CDR3 protein is CASSFGVRAGAHYGYTF. CDR3 in DNA: TGTGCCAGCAGCTTTGGCGTTCGTGCAGGGGCCCACTATGGCTACACCTTC.

The chain has TRBV27 and TRBJ2-7; a weak D match, TRBD2 (5 bases). CDR3 length equals 13 residues. The germline CDR1 and CDR2 sequences are MNHEY and SMNVEV (reference sequence). V was clipped by 9 bases and J by 1 base, with 13 bases between them. The CDR3 is CASRTGESYEQYF. Written as DNA, the CDR3 is TGTGCCAGTAGGACTGGAGAATCCTACGAGCAGTACTTC.

The chain combines TRBV6-5 with TRBJ1-1, with 9 bases matching TRBD1. Germline V gene lookup returns CDR1 MNHEY and CDR2 SVGAGI. CDR3 length equals 15 residues. V dropped 6 bases and J dropped 2; count of bases not matched to a gene: 7. The CDR3 here is CASREQGALNTEAFF. Here the CDR3 DNA reads TGTGCCAGCAGAGAACAGGGGGCGCTTAACACTGAAGCTTTCTTT.

The V gene is TRBV29-1, the J gene TRBJ2-5, with 7 bases identical to TRBD2. J lost 2 bases, V lost 0 bases, and 6 bases had no gene match. Germline V gives CDR1 SQVTM, CDR2 ANQGSEA. This CDR3 comprises 15 residues. The CDR3 region has the DNA TGCAGCGTTGAAGACACGGGGGGTGTTCAAGAGACCCAGTACTTC. Translated: CSVEDTGGVQETQYF.

CDR3 DNA sequence: TGCGCCAGCAGGAAGGACAGGGGGAACACTGAAGCTTTCTTT. It codes for CASRKDRGNTEAFF. V is TRBV10-1 and J is TRBJ1-1; TRBD1 matches 9 bases. The CDR3 length is 14 residues. CDR1 and CDR2 from the germline V gene are WNHNN and SYGVQD (reference sequence). After removal of 6 bases from V and 1 base from J, the junction contained 3 bases not matched to a gene.

The V call is TRBV9, the J call TRBJ2-1; 11 nucleotides line up with TRBD2. After removal of 4 bases from V and 6 bases from J, the junction contained 6 bases not matched to a gene. In germline, CDR1 is SGDLS, CDR2 YYNGEE. The CDR3 totals 15 residues. The CDR3 spells CASSYSGGELNEQFF. In DNA form, the CDR3 reads TGTGCCAGCAGCTATAGCGGGGGGGAGCTCAATGAGCAGTTCTTC.

The chain employs TRBV19 and TRBJ2-7; no definite D call. Trimming removed 1 base at V and 2 bases at J, with 15 bases between. Germline V gene lookup returns CDR1 LNHDA and CDR2 SQIVND (reference sequence). The CDR3 has 16 residues. The CDR3 region is CASSIGGRRIPYEQYF. The CDR3, as DNA: TGTGCCAGTAGTATAGGAGGCCGACGAATCCCCTACGAGCAGTACTTC.

The genes are TRBV10-3 and TRBJ2-5; 9 bases agree with TRBD1. The germline CDR1 and CDR2 sequences are ENHRY and SYGVKD. J gave up 0 bases and V 3 bases, and 2 bases lay outside the gene matches. The CDR3 spans 15 residues. Here the CDR3 reads CAISEQGADQETQYF. DNA of the CDR3: TGTGCCATCAGTGAACAGGGGGCCGACCAAGAGACCCAGTACTTC.

V and J are TRBV5-4 and TRBJ2-5, with 10 positions matching TRBD1. The V and J ends lost 4 bases and 5 bases, in that order; junction bases with no gene match: 5. The CDR3 is made up of 14 amino acids. CDR1 is SGHNT, CDR2 YYREEE, per germline (reference sequence). In nucleotides, the CDR3 is TGTGCCAGCAGCACGGACAGGGGGAGCGAGACCCAGTACTTC. Translating it yields CASSTDRGSETQYF. Full variable domain (rest looked up from reference TRBV5-4 and TRBJ2-5): ETGVTQSPTHLIKTRGQQVTLRCSSQSGHNTVSWYQQALGQGPQFIFQYYREEENGRGNFPPRFSGLQFPNYSSELNVNALELDDSALYLCASSTDRGSETQYFGPGTRLLVL.

J is TRBJ2-1 and V is TRBV7-9; D might be TRBD1 (5 bases). This CDR3 is built from 15 residues. The V end lost 5 bases, the J end lost 3 bases, and 14 bases lay between the germline ends. Germline loops: CDR1 SEHNR, CDR2 FQNEAQ (reference sequence). This CDR3 is CASSMGLLYYNEQFF. In DNA form, the CDR3 reads TGTGCCAGCAGCATGGGGCTACTGTACTACAATGAGCAGTTCTTC.

Regarding this clone: The junction does not match germline at one end; this may be a read error. J is TRBJ2-7 and V is TRBV2; 7 positions agree with TRBD2. This CDR3 has 14 residues. Looked up from germline, CDR1 is SNHLY and CDR2 is FYNNEI. For the CDR3, the DNA is TGTGCCTGCAGTGAAGGGGCAGGGAGGGGAGAGCAGTACTTC. The encoded protein is CACSEGAGRGEQYF.

In DNA, the CDR3 is TGTGCCAGTAGTATAGATCCGGACAGGGGCGAACGCGCTGAAGCTTTCTTT. This sequence encodes CASSIDPDRGERAEAFF. The chain combines TRBV19 with TRBJ1-1, with 9 nucleotides matching TRBD1. Looked up from germline, CDR1 is LNHDA and CDR2 is SQIVND (reference sequence). The CDR3 has 17 residues. V lost 0 bases, J lost 6 bases, and 11 bases stayed unmatched.

This clone shows up as medium-sized by frequency. This sequence joins TRBV10-1 and TRBJ1-1; D gene unclear. Trimming cost V 6 bases and J 1 base, with 3 bases left between them. Germline V gene sequence: CDR1 WNHNN, CDR2 SYGVQD (reference sequence). The CDR3 has 11 amino acids. Written as DNA, the CDR3 is TGCGCCAGCAGACAGAACACTGAAGCTTTCTTT. Its translation: CASRQNTEAFF.

The V call is TRBV19, the J call TRBJ2-7, with unresolved D. Deletions cut 1 base from V and 7 bases from J, with 17 bases between. CDR3 size: 15 residues. CDR1 is LNHDA and CDR2 is SQIVND in the germline V gene (reference sequence). CDR3 sequence reads: CASSIVPTQFWEQYF. CDR3 nucleotide sequence: TGTGCCAGTAGTATAGTTCCTACCCAATTTTGGGAGCAGTACTTC.

J is TRBJ1-2 and V is TRBV28, with D uncertain. Germline V gene data show CDR1 as MDHEN and CDR2 as SYDVKM. The CDR3 runs to 13 residues. The V and J ends lost 3 bases and 4 bases respectively, with 9 bases between them. The chain's CDR3 is CASSFSEGYGYTF. CDR3 bases: TGTGCCAGCAGTTTCTCCGAGGGCTATGGCTACACCTTC.

The chain combines TRBV7-2 with TRBJ2-1; 15 bases align to TRBD2. CDR1 SGHTA and CDR2 FQGNSA come from the germline V gene. There are 15 residues in the CDR3. Trimming took 5 bases from V and 13 from J; bases not matched to a gene: 9. The CDR3 DNA follows: TGTGCCAGCAGCCTAACCGGGACTAGCGGGGGGTCTCAGTTCTTC. This encodes CASSLTGTSGGSQFF.

V and J are TRBV6-5 and TRBJ2-3; no clear D gene. Between the trimmed V and J ends, which lost 5 bases and 5 bases, there was a span of 8 bases. CDR3 length equals 12 residues. In germline, CDR1 is MNHEY, CDR2 SVGAGI. The CDR3 nucleotides read TGTGCCAGCAGTCGAGTCGGAGATACGCAGTATTTT. Protein product: CASSRVGDTQYF.

The chain has TRBV7-2 and TRBJ1-4, with a possible D match to TRBD1 (5 bases). Germline CDR1 SGHTA, CDR2 FQGNSA. The CDR3 length is 14 residues. Deletions cut 0 bases from V and 8 bases from J, with 10 bases between. DNA of the CDR3: TGTGCCAGCAGCTTAGCGGGGCAGGCAGAAAAACTGTTTTTT. It codes for CASSLAGQAEKLFF. The complete variable domain, with remaining parts taken from reference TRBV7-2 and TRBJ1-4, reads GAGVSQSPSNKVTEKGKDVELRCDPISGHTALYWYRQSLGQGLEFLIYFQGNSAPDKSGLPSDRFSAERTGGSVSTLTIQRTQQEDSAVYLCASSLAGQAEKLFFGSGTQLSVL.

The chain uses TRBV19 and TRBJ2-1; 8 nucleotides align to TRBD2. Germline-derived CDR1 and CDR2 are LNHDA and SQIVND (reference sequence). With V trimmed by 5 bases and J by 3 bases, 6 bases remained unmatched. The CDR3 length is 15 residues. CDR3: CASSYGGERYNEQFF. CDR3 DNA sequence: TGTGCCAGTAGTTACGGGGGGGAGCGCTACAATGAGCAGTTCTTC.

The rearrangement links TRBV5-1 to TRBJ1-4; D unclear. The CDR3 consists of 14 residues. Germline V CDR1 and CDR2: SGHRS, YFSETQ. Trimming took 0 bases from V and 8 from J, leaving 11 bases between them. CDR3 in DNA: TGCGCCAGCAGCTTGGCCAGGCCTCGGGAAAAACTGTTTTTT. The encoded protein is CASSLARPREKLFF. The full variable domain, rest sourced from reference TRBV5-1 and TRBJ1-4, is KAGVTQTPRYLIKTRGQQVTLSCSPISGHRSVSWYQQTPGQGLQFLFEYFSETQRNKGNFPGRFSGRQFSNSRSEMNVSTLELGDSALYLCASSLARPREKLFFGSGTQLSVL.

The rearrangement joins TRBV6-1 to TRBJ2-1; 10 positions agree with TRBD2. CDR1 MNHNS and CDR2 SASEGT come from the germline V gene. CDR3 size: 15 residues. Germline trimming cut 8 bases from V and 7 bases from J; bases unmatched to any gene: 11. In nucleotides, the CDR3 is TGTGCCAGCGCCCTGCTAGCGGGGGAATCAAATGAGCAGTTCTTC. Translating it yields CASALLAGESNEQFF.

The chain uses TRBV19 and TRBJ1-4; D is unresolved. The CDR3 loop spans 12 amino acids. Germline V CDR1 and CDR2: LNHDA, SQIVND (reference sequence). V lost 6 bases and J lost 8, with 10 bases in between. DNA for the CDR3: TGTGCCAGTAGGGAGAGAACCGAAAAACTGTTTTTT. The encoded protein is CASRERTEKLFF.

The chain links TRBV5-4 to TRBJ2-7; tentatively, D is TRBD1 (6 bases). This CDR3 contains 15 residues. From germline, CDR1 is SGHNT and CDR2 YYREEE (reference sequence). The V end was cut by 6 bases, the J end by 2 bases, with 18 bases between. The CDR3 region is CASTRGGARPYEQYF. The CDR3 DNA reads TGTGCCAGCACCCGTGGGGGCGCTAGGCCCTACGAGCAGTACTTC.

The chain combines TRBV28 with TRBJ2-7, with 9 bases identical to TRBD2. Germline lookup yields CDR1 MDHEN and CDR2 SYDVKM. CDR3 length equals 16 residues. J lost 4 bases, V lost 8 bases, and 15 bases had no gene match. CDR3: CASRPLAGGPPYEQYF. The CDR3 nucleotides are TGTGCCAGCCGGCCTTTGGCGGGAGGGCCACCGTACGAGCAGTACTTC.

The chain links TRBV30 to TRBJ2-7; 7 bases fit TRBD2. J gave up 2 bases and V 3 bases, and 7 bases lay outside the gene matches. This CDR3 region has 14 residues. CDR1 and CDR2 from the germline V gene are GTSNPN and SVGIG (reference sequence). CDR3 coding DNA: TGTGCCTGGAGCCGGACGGGGGGTCCCTACGAGCAGTACTTC. Protein: CAWSRTGGPYEQYF. Using reference TRBV30 and TRBJ2-7 for the parts outside the CDR3, the full variable domain is SQTIHQWPATLVQPVGSPLSLECTVEGTSNPNLYWYRQAAGRGLQLLFYSVGIGQISSEVPQNLSASRPQDRQFILSSKKLLLSDSGFYLCAWSRTGGPYEQYFGPGTRLTVT.

The chain is built from TRBV30 and TRBJ2-7; 11 positions match TRBD2. The CDR3 runs 13 residues. V gave up 1 base and J gave up 7 bases; unmatched junction bases: 3. Germline V lookup: CDR1 GTSNPN, CDR2 SVGIG (reference sequence). The CDR3 reads CAWSGGLAAEQYF. The CDR3 nucleotides are TGTGCCTGGAGTGGGGGACTAGCGGCTGAGCAGTACTTC. Supplemented by reference TRBV30 and TRBJ2-7, the full variable domain reads SQTIHQWPATLVQPVGSPLSLECTVEGTSNPNLYWYRQAAGRGLQLLFYSVGIGQISSEVPQNLSASRPQDRQFILSSKKLLLSDSGFYLCAWSGGLAAEQYFGPGTRLTVT.

On this clone itself: Within the sample, other DNA sequences also encode this same CDR3. This chain links TRBV19 with TRBJ2-3; D may be TRBD2 (5 bases). V was clipped by 1 base and J by 0 bases, with 5 bases between them. Germline CDR1 is LNHDA and CDR2 is SQIVND (reference sequence). The CDR3 extends over 14 amino acids. CDR3 region: CASSIAGSTDTQYF. Here the CDR3 DNA reads TGTGCCAGTAGTATAGCGGGGAGCACAGATACGCAGTATTTT.

This chain links TRBV30 with TRBJ1-2, with D maybe TRBD1 (6 bases). Trimming removed 2 bases at V and 2 bases at J, with 15 bases between. This CDR3 region has 15 residues. Germline V gene data show CDR1 as GTSNPN and CDR2 as SVGIG (reference sequence). The CDR3 spells CAWSPMGARNYGYTF. CDR3 nucleotide sequence: TGTGCCTGGAGTCCAATGGGGGCGAGAAACTATGGCTACACCTTC.

This chain connects TRBV7-3 to TRBJ1-2; 11 bases map to TRBD1. CDR3 size: 14 residues. The germline CDR1 and CDR2 sequences are SGHTA and FQGTGA. The ends lost 4 bases at V and 7 bases at J; junction bases unmatched: 5. CDR3 protein: CASSSDRGQSGYTF. The CDR3 DNA is TGTGCCAGCAGCTCGGACAGGGGGCAAAGTGGCTACACCTTC.

CDR3 sequence: CASSFLSGAETQYF. The CDR3 DNA reads TGTGCCAGCAGCTTTCTTAGCGGGGCGGAGACCCAGTACTTC. The V call is TRBV5-4, the J call TRBJ2-5, with 8 bases fitting TRBD2. From germline, CDR1 is SGHNT and CDR2 YYREEE (reference sequence). The CDR3 runs 14 residues. J gave up 5 bases and V 2 bases, and 5 bases lay outside the gene matches.